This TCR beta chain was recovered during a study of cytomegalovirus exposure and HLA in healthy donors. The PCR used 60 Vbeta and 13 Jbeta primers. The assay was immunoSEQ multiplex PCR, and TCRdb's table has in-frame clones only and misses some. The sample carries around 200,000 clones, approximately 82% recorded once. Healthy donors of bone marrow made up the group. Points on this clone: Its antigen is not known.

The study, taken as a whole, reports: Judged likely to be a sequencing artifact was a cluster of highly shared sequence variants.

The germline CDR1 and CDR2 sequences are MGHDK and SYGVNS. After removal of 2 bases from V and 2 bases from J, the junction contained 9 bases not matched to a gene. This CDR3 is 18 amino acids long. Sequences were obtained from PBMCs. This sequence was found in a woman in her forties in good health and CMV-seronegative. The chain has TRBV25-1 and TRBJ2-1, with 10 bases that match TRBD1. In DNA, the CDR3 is TGTGCCAGCAGTGAAAGGACAGGGGGAGCTTCTCCCTACAATGAGCAGTTCTTC. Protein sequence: CASSERTGGASPYNEQFF.